This T cell receptor beta chain was recorded in a study of T cell responses to AZD1222 COVID-19 vaccine. Overall study context: Recipients boosted at about 4 weeks or about 12 weeks are pooled. General study points: The donor cohort was predominantly white British with a female majority, and clonal diversity may have been underestimated.

CDR3 length equals 17 residues. J was trimmed by 0 bases and V by 5 bases; bases with no gene match: 10. Germline V gene data show CDR1 as LGHDT and CDR2 as YNNKEL (reference sequence). TCRdb's copy holds only in-frame clones and misses some; the assay was immunoSEQ multiplex PCR. The sample contains tens of thousands of clones, 82% of which appear only once. In the case of this clone: The antigen remains unidentified.

The receptor was derived from an adult in good health. V gene TRBV3-1 (or the pseudogene TRBV3-2) combines with J gene TRBJ2-5; 9 bases are shared with TRBD1. The sample was peripheral blood, taken on day 0 of AZD1222 vaccination. In nucleotides, the CDR3 is TGTGCCAGCAGCGCCACCGGGACAGGGAGTTACCAAGAGACCCAGTACTTC. This translates into CASSATGTGSYQETQYF.